This T cell receptor beta chain was recovered during a study of CD8 T cells in Susac syndrome. TEMRA cells were FACS-enriched, while CD8+ and CD4+ T cells were negatively isolated. Random hexamers were used to reverse transcribe about 0.45 to 1 ug of RNA. It was immunoSEQ multiplex PCR that amplified TCR beta CDR3 across 54 Vbeta and 13 Jbeta. Via MiXCR, TCRdb re-called the immunoSEQ multiplex PCR reads, giving one row per CDR3 protein. Of 140,000 to 150,000 distinct CDR3 sequences detected, 95% appear once; the ten largest clones hold about 0.11%. Germline CDR1 MNHEY, CDR2 SMNVEV (reference sequence). The CDR3 length is 19 residues. V lost 5 bases to trimming and J lost 2 bases; unmatched junction nucleotides: 16.

The sample consisted of CD4+ T cells from PBMCs. This chain connects TRBV27 to TRBJ2-5; 11 nucleotides align to TRBD2. This receptor was obtained from a human donor with multiple sclerosis. The CDR3, as DNA: TGTGCCAGCAGTGCGACTGCCGGGACTAGCGGTTTTCTACAAGAGACCCAGTACTTC. Encoded protein: CASSATAGTSGFLQETQYF.